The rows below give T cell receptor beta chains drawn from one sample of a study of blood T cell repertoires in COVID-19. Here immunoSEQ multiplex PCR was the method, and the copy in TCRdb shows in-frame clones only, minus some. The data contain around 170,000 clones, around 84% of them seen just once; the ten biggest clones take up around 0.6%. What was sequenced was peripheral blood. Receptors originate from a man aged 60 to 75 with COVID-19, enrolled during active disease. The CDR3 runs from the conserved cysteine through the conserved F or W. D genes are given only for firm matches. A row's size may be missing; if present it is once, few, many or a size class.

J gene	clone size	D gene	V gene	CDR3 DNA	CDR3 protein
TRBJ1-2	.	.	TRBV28	TGTGCCAGCAGTTCCTGGCCCGCATATTCTAACTATGGCTACACCTTC	CASSSWPAYSNYGYTF
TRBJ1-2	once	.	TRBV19	TGTGCCAGTAGTCCACGACAGACTGCTAACTATGGCTACACCTTC	CASSPRQTANYGYTF
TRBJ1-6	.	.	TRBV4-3	TGCGCCAGCAGCCAAGAAGGGACTGTGGGTTCACCCCTCCACTTT	CASSQEGTVGSPLHF
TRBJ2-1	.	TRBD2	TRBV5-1	TGCGCCAGCCAGTTTTCCGGGGGGGCGCTTGAGCAGTTCTTC	CASQFSGGALEQFF
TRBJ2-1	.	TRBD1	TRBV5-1	TGCGCCAGCAGCTCTGGACAGGGGCTAATCTCCTACAATGAGCAGTTCTTC	CASSSGQGLISYNEQFF
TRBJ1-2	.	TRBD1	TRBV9	TGTGCCAGCAGCCCCTACTCCGGGACAGGGGCCAGCTATGGCTACACCTTC	CASSPYSGTGASYGYTF
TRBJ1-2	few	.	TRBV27	TGTGCCAGCGGCCCGCCTAGGCCGGTTTATGGCTACACCTTC	CASGPPRPVYGYTF
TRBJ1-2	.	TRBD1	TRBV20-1	TGCAGTGCCGGGACAGGGGGCTTGTGGACCTTC	CSAGTGGLWTF
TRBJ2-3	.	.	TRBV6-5	TGTGCCAGCAGAAATTCCCACAGGGCCACAGATACGCAGTATTTT	CASRNSHRATDTQYF
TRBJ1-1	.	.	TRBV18	TGTGCCAGCTCACCATTAAGGGGCGAGGTGAACACTGAAGCTTTCTTT	CASSPLRGEVNTEAFF
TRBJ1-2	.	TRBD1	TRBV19	TGTGCCAGTAGTACGGACAGGGGGCATGGCTACACCTTC	CASSTDRGHGYTF
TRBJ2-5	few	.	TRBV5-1	TGCGCCAGCAGCTTGGGAGGTGGTCTTCTACAAGAGACCCAGTACTTC	CASSLGGGLLQETQYF
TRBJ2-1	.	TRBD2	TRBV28	TGTGCCAGCAGTCCCTCGACTAGCGGGGGGAGTGAGCAGTTCTTC	CASSPSTSGGSEQFF
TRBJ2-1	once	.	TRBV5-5	TGTGCCAGCAGCTTGTTGGGTGGGGGCTTAACCTACAATGAGCAGTTCTTC	CASSLLGGGLTYNEQFF
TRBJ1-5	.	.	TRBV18	TGTGCCAGCTCACCAACTACAGGTCGTAGTCAGCCCCAGCATTTT	CASSPTTGRSQPQHF
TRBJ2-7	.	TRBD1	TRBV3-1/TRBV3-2	TGTGCCAGCAGCCAAGATGGGACAGGGGCAGTTCAGGCGAGCTCCTACGAGCAGTACTTC	CASSQDGTGAVQASSYEQYF
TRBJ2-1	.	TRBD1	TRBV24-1	TGTGCCACCAGCCACAGGGGCTCGGGTGTGGATGAGCAGTTCTTC	CATSHRGSGVDEQFF
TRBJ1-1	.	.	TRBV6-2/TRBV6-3	TGTGCCAGCAGTCTCAGGACTTTGGGCACTGAAGCTTTCTTT	CASSLRTLGTEAFF
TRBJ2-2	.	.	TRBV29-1	TGCAGCGGGGGACCCAGAAACACCGGGGAGCTGTTTTTT	CSGGPRNTGELFF
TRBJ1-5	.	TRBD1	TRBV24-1	TGTGCCACCAGTGATTCGGGACAGGAATATGTTCAGCCCCAGCATTTT	CATSDSGQEYVQPQHF
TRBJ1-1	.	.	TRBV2	TGTGCCAGCAGTCGTGGAGGGAGTTACACTGAAGCTTTCTTT	CASSRGGSYTEAFF
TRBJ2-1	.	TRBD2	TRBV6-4	TGTGCCAGCAGTAATGTAGCCGGGACTAGCGGGAGAGGGGAATCTGTCTTC	CASSNVAGTSGRGESVF
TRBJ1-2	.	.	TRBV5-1	TGCGCCAGCAGCTTGGAAGGGGAGGTGGATGGCTACACCTTC	CASSLEGEVDGYTF
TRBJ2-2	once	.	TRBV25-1	TGTGCCAGCAGTTATACGGGGATCACCGGGGAGCTGTTTTTT	CASSYTGITGELFF
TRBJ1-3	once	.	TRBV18	TGTGCCAGCTCACCAGTATCAATTGAGAGCATTGCTGGAAACACCATATATTTT	CASSPVSIESIAGNTIYF
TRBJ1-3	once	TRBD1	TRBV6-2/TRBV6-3	TGTGCCAGCAGTTACGGGACAGGGGGATCCTCTTCTGGAAACACCATATATTTT	CASSYGTGGSSSGNTIYF
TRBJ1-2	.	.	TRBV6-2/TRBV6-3	TGTGCCAGCAGCCAAATAAACGAGGAAAAGGCTGGCTACACCTTC	CASSQINEEKAGYTF
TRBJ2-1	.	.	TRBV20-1	TGCAGTGCTAGAGAAGGAGTCTTTCAGTTCTTC	CSAREGVFQFF
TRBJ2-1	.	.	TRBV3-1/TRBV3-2	TGTGCCAGCAGCCAACGCGTCTTCAATGAGCAGTTCTTC	CASSQRVFNEQFF
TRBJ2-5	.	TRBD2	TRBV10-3	TGTGCCACAAGCGGGGTGGGCGGAGAGACCCAGTACTTC	CATSGVGGETQYF
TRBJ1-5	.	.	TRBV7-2	TGTGCCAGCAGCTTAGCTTTGGCAGGAACTCAGCCCCAGCATTTT	CASSLALAGTQPQHF
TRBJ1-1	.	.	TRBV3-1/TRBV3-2	TGTGCCAGCAGCCCGAACACCTTAGAGGGTGGAGCTTTCTTT	CASSPNTLEGGAFF
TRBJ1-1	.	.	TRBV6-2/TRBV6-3	TGTGCCAGCAGTTACTCGACTTTGGAGAGGGCTTTCTTT	CASSYSTLERAFF
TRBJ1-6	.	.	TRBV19	TGTGCCAGTAGCAAGGGTGGTGAGGGTGTTTCACCCCTCCACTTT	CASSKGGEGVSPLHF
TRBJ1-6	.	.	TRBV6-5	TGTGCCAGCAGTTACATTCGGGGGTTAGGGTCACCCCTCCACTTT	CASSYIRGLGSPLHF
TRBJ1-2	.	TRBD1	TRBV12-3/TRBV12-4	TGTGCCAGCAGTTTAGGAGACAGGGGTGGCTACACCTTC	CASSLGDRGGYTF
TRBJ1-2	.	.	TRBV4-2	TGTGCCAGCAGCCAAGAGATACAGGGCTGGGGATATGGCTACACCTTC	CASSQEIQGWGYGYTF
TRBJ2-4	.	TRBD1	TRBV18	TGTGCCAGCTCACCAAACAGGGGGCCTAGAAACATTCAGTACTTC	CASSPNRGPRNIQYF
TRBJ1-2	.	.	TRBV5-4	TGTGCCAGCAGCTTGAACAGGGCCTCCTATGGCTACACCTTC	CASSLNRASYGYTF
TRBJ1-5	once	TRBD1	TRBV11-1	TGTGCCAGCAGCCCGGGACAGAATCAGCCCCAGCATTTT	CASSPGQNQPQHF
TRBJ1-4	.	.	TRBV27	TGTGCCAGCAGGTCCTTCTTTGGGGGGACGGGGACTAATGAAAAACTGTTTTTT	CASRSFFGGTGTNEKLFF
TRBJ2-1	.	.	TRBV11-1	TGTGCCAGCAGCTTTTCTTTGGGCCCCGCCAATGAGCAGTTCTTC	CASSFSLGPANEQFF
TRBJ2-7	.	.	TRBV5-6	TGTGCCAGCAGCTTTCAAGCATCACCCTACGAGCAGTACTTC	CASSFQASPYEQYF
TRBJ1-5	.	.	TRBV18	TGTGCCAGCTCACCTACTCCTACCTTAGTTCAGCCCCAGCATTTT	CASSPTPTLVQPQHF
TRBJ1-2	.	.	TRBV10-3	TGTGCCATCAGTGACACAGGAGCTAACTATGGCTACACCTTC	CAISDTGANYGYTF
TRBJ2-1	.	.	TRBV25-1	TGTGCCAGCAGTGAACTTCCCCGAGGAGAGCAGTTCTTC	CASSELPRGEQFF
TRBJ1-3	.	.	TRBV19	TGTGCCAGTACCGGGAGAAGCTCTGGAAACACCATATATTTT	CASTGRSSGNTIYF